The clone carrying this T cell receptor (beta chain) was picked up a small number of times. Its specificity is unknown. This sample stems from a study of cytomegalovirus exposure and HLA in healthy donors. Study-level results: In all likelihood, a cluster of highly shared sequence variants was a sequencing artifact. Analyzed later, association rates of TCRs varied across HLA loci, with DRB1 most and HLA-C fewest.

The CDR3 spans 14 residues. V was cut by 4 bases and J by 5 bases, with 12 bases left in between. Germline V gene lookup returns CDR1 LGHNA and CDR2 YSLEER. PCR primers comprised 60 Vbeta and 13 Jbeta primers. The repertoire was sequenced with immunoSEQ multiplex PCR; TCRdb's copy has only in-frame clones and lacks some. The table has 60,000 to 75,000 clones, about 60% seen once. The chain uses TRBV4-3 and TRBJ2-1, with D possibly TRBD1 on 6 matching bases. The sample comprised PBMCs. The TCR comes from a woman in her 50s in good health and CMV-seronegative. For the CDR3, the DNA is TGCGCCAGCAGCCTTAAATCAGGGGACAATGAGCAGTTCTTC. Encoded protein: CASSLKSGDNEQFF.